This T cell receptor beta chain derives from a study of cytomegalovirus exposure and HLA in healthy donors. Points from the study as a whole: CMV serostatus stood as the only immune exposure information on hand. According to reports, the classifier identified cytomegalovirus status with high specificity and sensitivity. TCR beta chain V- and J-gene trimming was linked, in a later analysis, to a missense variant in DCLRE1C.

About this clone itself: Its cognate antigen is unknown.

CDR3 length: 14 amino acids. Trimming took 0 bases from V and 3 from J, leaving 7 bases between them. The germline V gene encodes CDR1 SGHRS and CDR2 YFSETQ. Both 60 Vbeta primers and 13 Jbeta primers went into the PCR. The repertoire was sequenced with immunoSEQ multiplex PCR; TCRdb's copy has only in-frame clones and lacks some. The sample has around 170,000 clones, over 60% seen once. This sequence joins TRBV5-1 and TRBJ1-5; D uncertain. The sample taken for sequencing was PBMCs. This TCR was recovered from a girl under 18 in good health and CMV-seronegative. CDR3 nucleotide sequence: TGCGCCAGCAGCTTGGACCGGGACAATCAGCCCCAGCATTTT. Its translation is CASSLDRDNQPQHF.